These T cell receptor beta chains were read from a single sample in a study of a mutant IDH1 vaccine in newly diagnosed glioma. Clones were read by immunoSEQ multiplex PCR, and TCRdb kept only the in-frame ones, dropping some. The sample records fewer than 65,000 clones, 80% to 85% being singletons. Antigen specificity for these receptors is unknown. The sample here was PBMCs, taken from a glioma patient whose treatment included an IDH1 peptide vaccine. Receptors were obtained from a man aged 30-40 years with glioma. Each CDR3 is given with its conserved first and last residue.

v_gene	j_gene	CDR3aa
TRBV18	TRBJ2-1	CASSGILAGGIDEQFF
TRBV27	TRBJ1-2	CASSPQGDGYTF
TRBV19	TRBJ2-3	CASSYYRGAQDTQYF
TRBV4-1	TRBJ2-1	CASSQPGRDRVNEQFF
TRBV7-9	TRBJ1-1	CASSLAQATEAFF
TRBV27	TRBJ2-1	CASSSRTSGGLAKQFF
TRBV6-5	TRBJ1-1	CASSYSALMNTEAFF
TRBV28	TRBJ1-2	CASSLMGGGGYTF
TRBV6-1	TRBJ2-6	CASGAGANVLTF
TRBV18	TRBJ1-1	CASSGPNTEAFF
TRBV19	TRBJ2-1	CASSIGTSSTNEQFF
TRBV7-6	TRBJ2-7	CASSLAELPGQDIYEQYF
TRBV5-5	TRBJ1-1	CASSFLGRPEAFF
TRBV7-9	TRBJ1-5	CASSLQNNQPQHF
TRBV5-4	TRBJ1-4	CASSQARGTNEKLFF
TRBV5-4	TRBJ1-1	CASSPFGGTEAFF
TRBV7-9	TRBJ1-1	CASSLEDGGTGRSTEAFF
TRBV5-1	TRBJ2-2	CASRNRTANTGELFF
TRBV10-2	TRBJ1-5	CASSYGGTGGWQPQHF
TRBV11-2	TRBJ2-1	CASSTHRQSNNEQFF
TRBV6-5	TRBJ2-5	CASSRHGETQYF
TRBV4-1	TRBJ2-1	CASSQDRQSYNEQFF
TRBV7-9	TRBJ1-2	CASSLERPDHYTF
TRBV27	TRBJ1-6	CASSLGGGEGNSPLHF
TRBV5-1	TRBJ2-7	CASSLSIQGFEQYF
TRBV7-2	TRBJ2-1	CASSRRDNEQFF
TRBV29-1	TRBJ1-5	CSVAWGSAKADSNQPQHF
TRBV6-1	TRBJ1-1	CASSETVNTEAFF
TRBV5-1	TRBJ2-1	CASSLNMGRGYNEQFF
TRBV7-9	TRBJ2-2	CASSLSSLTTGELFF
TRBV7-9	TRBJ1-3	CASSLALSGYGNTIYF
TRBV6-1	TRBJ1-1	CASSEMVGTEAFF
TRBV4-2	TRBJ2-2	CASSQDPRQNTGELFF
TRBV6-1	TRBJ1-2	CASSPGQGNYGYTF
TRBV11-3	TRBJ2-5	CASSLSVMETQYF
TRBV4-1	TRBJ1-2	CASSLDVRHGYTF
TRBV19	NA	CASGGTGGHEQYF
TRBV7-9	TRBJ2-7	CASSPPEAYEQYF
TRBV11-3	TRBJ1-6	CASSLTPNSPLHF
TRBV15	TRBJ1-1	CATRRTFDTEAFF
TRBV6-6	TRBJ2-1	CAIGGYNEQFF
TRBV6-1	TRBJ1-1	CASRTELLMNTEAFF
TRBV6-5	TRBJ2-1	CASRAGGPGEQFF
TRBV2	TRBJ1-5	CASSADRGWNQPQHF
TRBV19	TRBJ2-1	CASSIRGSYQAEQFF